Shown below are 19 T cell receptor beta chains from a single sample sequenced in a study of T cell repertoires in cytomegalovirus infection. No antigen is known for these receptors. Each CDR3 protein is one row after TCRdb ran MiXCR on the reads. Of 100,000 to 150,000 distinct CDR3 sequences listed, more than 30% are singletons. Sequencing was performed on CD8+ T cells from cultured PBMCs, taken from culture after CMV antigen stimulation. The receptors come from a human donor in good health (CMV status not recorded). Some clones in this sample may be carry-over from other donors' samples.

The V gene is TRBV11-3, the J gene TRBJ1-1, with a tentative D call TRBD1 (6 bases). Germline values: CDR1 SGHNT, CDR2 YENEEA. Trimming left V 4 bases short and J 1 base short, with 7 bases between. This CDR3 is 13 amino acids long. This CDR3 is CASSSGANTEAFF. The CDR3 region has the DNA TGTGCCAGCAGCTCGGGGGCGAACACTGAAGCTTTCTTT.

This clonotype was picked up a small number of times. The V gene is TRBV7-9, the J gene TRBJ1-5, with 7 bases fitting TRBD1. Germline trimming cut 5 bases from V and 0 bases from J; bases unmatched to any gene: 7. Germline CDR1 SEHNR, CDR2 FQNEAQ (reference sequence). This CDR3 spans 16 amino acids. The CDR3 DNA sequence: TGTGCCAGCAGCCATGAGGACAGGAATAGCAATCAGCCCCAGCATTTT. This sequence encodes CASSHEDRNSNQPQHF.

The CDR3: CASSWNSEPYEQYF. The CDR3 region has the DNA TGTGCCAGCAGTTGGAACAGCGAGCCCTACGAGCAGTACTTC. The chain employs TRBV6-8 and TRBJ2-7, with D hard to call. The CDR3 contains 14 residues. V was cut by 4 bases and J by 2 bases, with 12 bases left in between. The V gene's germline CDR1 is MNHGY and CDR2 SAAAGT.

This clonotype showed up just a few times. This sequence joins TRBV19 and TRBJ1-5; tentatively, D is TRBD1 (5 bases). The germline CDR1 and CDR2 sequences are LNHDA and SQIVND (reference sequence). This CDR3 has 15 residues. With 3 bases removed from V and 6 bases from J, the gap between germline ends came to 15 bases. For the CDR3, the DNA is TGTGCCAGTAGTATTTGGGCAGGGCGGGCTCAGCCCCAGCATTTT. Amino acid sequence: CASSIWAGRAQPQHF. Using reference TRBV19 and TRBJ1-5 for the parts outside the CDR3, the full variable domain is DGGITQSPKYLFRKEGQNVTLSCEQNLNHDAMYWYRQDPGQGLRLIYYSQIVNDFQKGDIAEGYSVSREKKESFPLTVTSAQKNPTAFYLCASSIWAGRAQPQHFGDGTRLSIL.

This clonotype was picked up many times. The J gene is TRBJ2-1, the V gene TRBV7-6, with 8 bases lining up with TRBD2. This CDR3 contains 17 residues. Germline V gene data show CDR1 as SGHVS and CDR2 as FNYEAQ. J gave up 2 bases and V 5 bases, and 11 bases lay outside the gene matches. The CDR3 reads CASSVPSAGDTYNEQFF. In nucleotides, the CDR3 is TGTGCCAGCAGCGTGCCATCAGCGGGGGACACCTACAATGAGCAGTTCTTC. Filled out from reference TRBV7-6 and TRBJ2-1, the complete variable domain reads GAGVSQSPRYKVTKRGQDVALRCDPISGHVSLYWYRQALGQGPEFLTYFNYEAQQDKSGLPNDRFSAERPEGSISTLTIQRTEQRDSAMYRCASSVPSAGDTYNEQFFGPGTRLTVL.

A few counts support this clonotype. This sequence joins TRBV19 and TRBJ1-1; TRBD1 matches 10 bases. The CDR3 is made up of 16 amino acids. J gave up 0 bases and V 2 bases, and 3 bases lay outside the gene matches. Germline V lookup: CDR1 LNHDA, CDR2 SQIVND (reference sequence). In nucleotides, the CDR3 is TGTGCCAGTAGTATAAGGGACAGGGGAGTGAACACTGAAGCTTTCTTT. Its translation is CASSIRDRGVNTEAFF.

This clonotype was counted a few times. J is TRBJ1-1 and V is TRBV27, with 7 bases aligning to TRBD1. V gave up 3 bases and J gave up 8 bases; unmatched junction bases: 3. Germline V lookup: CDR1 MNHEY, CDR2 SMNVEV (reference sequence). The CDR3 totals 12 residues. The CDR3 sequence: CASSFPGQEAFF. CDR3 coding DNA: TGTGCCAGCAGTTTTCCGGGACAGGAAGCTTTCTTT.

There are a few counts of this clonotype. CDR3 sequence reads: CATRYADTQYF. In nucleotides, the CDR3 is TGTGCCACCAGGTATGCTGATACGCAGTATTTT. This rearrangement joins TRBV24-1 to TRBJ2-3; D uncertain. Trimming took off 7 bases at V and 6 bases at J, with 7 bases between the two ends. CDR3 length: 11 residues. Germline values: CDR1 KGHDR, CDR2 SFDVKD.

The rearrangement links TRBV11-1 to TRBJ2-3, with 14 nucleotides matching TRBD2. The germline CDR1 and CDR2 sequences are SGHAT and FQDESV (reference sequence). The J segment lost 6 bases and the V segment lost 5 bases, leaving 4 bases of the junction unmatched. CDR3 length: 15 amino acids. The CDR3 DNA reads as TGTGCCAGCAGCACGACTAGCGGGGGGGCGGATACGCAGTATTTT. Translated, it gives CASSTTSGGADTQYF.

The chain combines TRBV29-1 with TRBJ2-1; tentatively, D is TRBD1 or TRBD2 (5 bases each). V lost 1 base, J lost 3 bases, and 13 bases lay in between. The length of the CDR3 is 15 residues. CDR1 and CDR2 from the germline V gene are SQVTM and ANQGSEA. The CDR3: CSVEGPPGHYNEQFF. The CDR3 DNA follows: TGCAGCGTTGAAGGCCCCCCGGGGCACTACAATGAGCAGTTCTTC.

As DNA, the CDR3 is TGTGCCACCAGCAGATCCCGGGGCTCGGCTGGGGCCAACGTCCTGACTTTC. This sequence encodes CATSRSRGSAGANVLTF. The genes are TRBV15 and TRBJ2-6; D tentatively fits TRBD1 or TRBD2 (5 bases each). V was trimmed by 2 bases and J by 2 bases, leaving 13 bases between them. This CDR3 has 17 amino acids. The germline CDR1 and CDR2 sequences are LNHNV and YYDKDF (reference sequence). The variable domain in full, completed from reference TRBV15 and TRBJ2-6, reads DAMVIQNPRYQVTQFGKPVTLSCSQTLNHNVMYWYQQKSSQAPKLLFHYYDKDFNNEADTPDNFQSRRPNTSFCFLDIRSPGLGDTAMYLCATSRSRGSAGANVLTFGAGSRLTVL.

The chain joins TRBV12-3 or TRBV12-4 to TRBJ1-6; D may be TRBD1 (5 bases). Trimming stripped 4 bases from V and 9 bases from J, with 16 bases between. This CDR3 contains 15 residues. CDR3 protein: CASSSQDQGRSPLHF. CDR3 bases: TGTGCCAGCAGTTCACAAGATCAGGGTCGTTCACCCCTCCACTTT.

This chain uses TRBV28 with TRBJ2-3, with D tentatively TRBD2 (7 bases). The CDR3 covers 16 residues. V lost 1 base, J lost 1 base, and 12 bases lay in between. Germline lookup yields CDR1 MDHEN and CDR2 SYDVKM. CDR3 DNA: TGTGCCAGCAGTTTATCGTGGGGGGGCGGCACAGATACGCAGTATTTT. As protein: CASSLSWGGGTDTQYF.

This rearrangement joins TRBV7-2 to TRBJ1-1; D gene ambiguous. CDR3 length equals 11 residues. V lost 3 bases and J lost 4, with 3 bases in between. Germline values: CDR1 SGHTA, CDR2 FQGNSA. The CDR3 DNA reads as TGTGCCAGCAGCTTTATCACTGAAGCTTTCTTT. It encodes CASSFITEAFF.

The chain employs TRBV6-5 and TRBJ2-5, with a weak D call TRBD1 (5 bases). CDR1 MNHEY and CDR2 SVGAGI come from the germline V gene. The CDR3 runs to 13 residues. V lost 5 bases, J lost 0 bases, and 7 bases lay in between. CDR3 bases: TGTGCCAGCAGTCCAGGGTACCAAGAGACCCAGTACTTC. Its translation: CASSPGYQETQYF.

In its sample, this clonotype was seen many times. The V gene is TRBV5-1, the J gene TRBJ1-1; 12 nucleotides align to TRBD1. Germline loops: CDR1 SGHRS, CDR2 YFSETQ. The CDR3 consists of 15 residues. J gave up 4 bases and V 4 bases, and 5 bases lay outside the gene matches. In DNA, the CDR3 is TGCGCCAGCAGCATCGGGACAGGGGGCCGCACTGAAGCTTTCTTT. Translating gives CASSIGTGGRTEAFF.

This sequence joins TRBV6-5 and TRBJ1-3, with D hard to call. Germline values: CDR1 MNHEY, CDR2 SVGAGI. The CDR3 has 14 residues. Trimming removed 7 bases at V and 0 bases at J, with 10 bases between. The CDR3 nucleotides are TGTGCCAGCACGGAGGCGGACTCTGGAAACACCATATATTTT. Its translation is CASTEADSGNTIYF.

This clonotype was detected a few times. This chain joins TRBV7-3 and TRBJ2-5; D ambiguous. Germline loops: CDR1 SGHTA, CDR2 FQGTGA. The V end lost 6 bases, the J end lost 3 bases, and 11 bases lay between the germline ends. CDR3 size: 13 residues. The DNA for the CDR3 is TGTGCCAGCAGTGCCGGGCCAAAAGAGACCCAGTACTTC. Residues: CASSAGPKETQYF.

The table lists this clonotype with many counts. The J gene is TRBJ2-3, the V gene TRBV12-3 or TRBV12-4; D not certain. The CDR3 spans 15 residues. The V gene lost 2 bases and the J gene lost 6 bases, with 15 bases spanning the gap. The CDR3 is CASSLSSDPHDTQYF. In nucleotides, the CDR3 is TGTGCCAGCAGTTTAAGTTCGGACCCCCATGATACGCAGTATTTT.